This record concerns one TCR beta chain sequence. Its antigen specificity is not known. No per-base quality is available; no much larger clone lies one base away. All donors were healthy Caucasians. Three pairs of female monozygotic twins, all aged 18 to 29 years, made up the twin cohort. CD4+ and CD8+ T cell populations were isolated with positive isolation kits from Invitrogen. The germline V gene encodes CDR1 LNHNV and CDR2 YYDKDF (reference sequence). From its cysteine to its phenylalanine, the CDR3 spans 14 amino acids. Only the CDR3 DNA stays, 42 bases, in frame from base 1. The germline V end is reduced by 5 bases and the J end by 1 base; junction bases left unmatched: 0. The library relied on 5' RACE. Sequencing took place on an Illumina HiSeq 2000. A universal primer binding site was added through template switching, and the final cDNA carried a unique molecular identifier so that TCR cDNA molecules could be counted accurately. Specific primers in the conserved constant-segment region were used to synthesize first-strand cDNA for the TCR alpha and beta chains. To control for contamination, every cDNA library was double barcoded, receiving both a SMART-Mk sample barcode and Illumina barcodes. TruSeq adapter sequences along with Illumina sample barcodes were introduced in two successive PCR steps. The Illumina HiSeq platform was used with custom primers to sequence TCR alpha and beta cDNA libraries. Per the authors' processing: MiGEC processed the raw reads to extract unique molecular identifiers, while MiXCR was used to determine the CDR3 positions. Recombination models were inferred per individual with the repgenHMM and IGoR tools using an EM algorithm. The analysis of shared clonotypes was done with the tcR package in R, with sharing normalized by the product of cloneset sizes. To study raw recombination free of thymic and clonal selection effects, out-of-frame nonproductive sequences were analyzed. In-frame beta chains were kept once TCRdb had trimmed the public reads at Q25 with fastp and called clones with MiXCR. Under each unique CDR3 protein, matching rows form one entry showing the most common genes and DNA. The V and J calls, along with clone size, are taken from TCRdb and not from the paper's own processing. The sample profile shows 200,000 to 250,000 distinct CDR3 sequences; approximately 5.9% of them were found once. Of the sample, 13% to 15% is held by the ten largest clones.

The data derive from a study of identical twins (dated by TCRdb to 2016 to 2017). Study-wide context: To test whether fetal clonotypes persist, this study deep-sequenced TCR alpha and beta repertoires from monozygotic twins, from unrelated adults of various ages, and from cord blood. Replicate twin experiments were performed at different times using different library preparation protocols to rule out contamination. What the work shows at the level of the full study, not this receptor alone: Out-of-frame TCR alpha sequences shared between twins showed an excess of low generation-probability sequences compared with coincidental sharing between unrelated individuals. Out-of-frame TCR alpha sharing in monozygotic twins was systematically underestimated by recombination models, whereas sharing between unrelated individuals was in agreement with the recombination models. Abundant cord blood beta clonotypes had fewer insertions, young adult naive repertoires showed a similar but weaker trend, and memory repertoires showed no such trend. Conclusions relied on cross-sectional statistical analysis, since the same donors could not be followed over many years. The excess sharing between twins in beta out-of-frame sequences was weaker because fewer shared sequences reduced the signal-to-noise ratio. Zero-insertion analyses could be partly confounded by invariant T cells such as MAIT and iNKT, though diverse VJ usage argued against such confounding for most clonotypes.

The data were also submitted as part of a second study, on T cells expressing NK-cell markers. According to the second study: TCR beta-chain repertoires were profiled in sorted CD3+CD56+NKG2C+, CD3+CD56+NKG2C- and CD3+CD56-NKG2C+ T-cell subsets from about 8 donors. Of the eight sequenced donors, seven were found to be HCMV-seropositive and one was found to be HCMV-seronegative. In several experiments an anti-gammadeltaTCR antibody was added to restrict sorting to alphabetaTCR-expressing T cells. In six donors, the dominant CD3+CD56+NKG2C+ clonotypes were among the top 10 CD8+ clonotypes and accounted for about 1.0-7.5% of CD8+ T cells. Those dominant clonotypes were again the most abundant among CD3+CD56-NKG2C+ cells in a handful of donors, at about 25-65%. It remained unclear whether the expanded NKG2C-expressing T cell clones were specific for HCMV antigens. All eight donors whose samples were sequenced were randomly selected healthy volunteers, three of them men and five women. To determine HCMV serostatus, a commercial ELISA kit was used to detect HCMV-specific IgG in serum. MIGEC was used to demultiplex reads and group reads by UMI, and MiTCR was used to assemble and quantify clonotypes. Only TCR cDNA sequences supported by at least two reads were kept to exclude erroneous sequences. Downstream repertoire analysis used the tcR package, and clonotypes were matched across fractions by CDR3 nucleotide sequence plus V segment. VDJmatch was used to annotate antigen specificity against VDJdb, with one amino acid substitution in CDR3 permitted.

The clonotype was recovered from a woman between 18 and 29 years old in good health. The rearrangement joined TRBV15 to TRBJ2-3; 10 junctional bases match TRBD2. What was sequenced was CD8+ T cells sorted from blood. The CDR3 protein sequence reads: CATSGTSGTDTQYF. Read as DNA, the sequence is TGTGCCACCAGCGGGACTAGCGGCACAGATACGCAGTATTTT.